This T cell receptor (beta chain) was captured in a study of radiotherapy plus CTLA-4 blockade in lung cancer. As to this clone: Its antigen is undetermined.

Findings and caveats of the study: How blood T cell clones changed early, along with interferon-beta, reportedly forecast response best.

The CDR3 is made up of 15 amino acids. The germline gives CDR1 LNHDA, CDR2 SQIVND (reference sequence). V lost 2 bases and J 6 bases, leaving 14 bases between the germline ends. Sequencing used immunoSEQ multiplex PCR; TCRdb keeps in-frame clones, though not all of them. The profile covers more than 95,000 clones, with roughly 74% appearing a single time and 4.5% to 6.5% taken by the ten largest. The chain couples TRBV19 to TRBJ1-5; D gene uncertain. The specimen comprised peripheral blood, sampled from a patient treated with radiotherapy plus ipilimumab. The source is a human donor with non-small cell lung cancer who had a partial response to radiotherapy plus ipilimumab. CDR3 loop: CASSIFLEGFQPQHF. The DNA of the CDR3 is TGTGCCAGTAGTATATTTCTGGAGGGTTTTCAGCCCCAGCATTTT. Full variable domain (rest looked up from reference TRBV19 and TRBJ1-5): DGGITQSPKYLFRKEGQNVTLSCEQNLNHDAMYWYRQDPGQGLRLIYYSQIVNDFQKGDIAEGYSVSREKKESFPLTVTSAQKNPTAFYLCASSIFLEGFQPQHFGDGTRLSIL.